The 24 T cell receptor beta chains listed next were all sequenced from one sample in a study of blood T cell repertoires in COVID-19. Using immunoSEQ multiplex PCR, the repertoire was profiled, and TCRdb retains in-frame clones only, with some absent. The sample lists 290,000 or so clones; around 85% were seen once. Sequencing input: peripheral blood. The receptors here all came from a man aged 45-65 years with active or convalescent COVID-19.

J is TRBJ2-3 and V is TRBV9, with D unresolved. The CDR3 runs 16 residues. Trimming left V 0 bases short and J 2 bases short, with 13 bases between. Germline V CDR1 and CDR2: SGDLS, YYNGEE. CDR3 bases: TGTGCCAGCAGCGTAGGGGCAGGATTAACCACAGATACGCAGTATTTT. Its translation: CASSVGAGLTTDTQYF.

The chain carries TRBV20-1 and TRBJ2-7; D not resolved. This CDR3 has 11 residues. Trimming left V 6 bases short and J 5 bases short, with 11 bases between. Germline V gives CDR1 DFQATT, CDR2 SNEGSKA (reference sequence). The CDR3 is CSAMSGHEQYF. The CDR3 DNA follows: TGCAGTGCCATGTCTGGCCACGAGCAGTACTTC.

This clone was detected only a few times. The chain links TRBV7-9 to TRBJ2-1; TRBD2 matches 8 bases. The CDR3 runs to 14 residues. V lost 5 bases to trimming and J lost 8 bases; unmatched junction nucleotides: 8. Germline CDR1 reads SEHNR; CDR2 reads FQNEAQ (reference sequence). CDR3 in amino acids: CASSPAGAGDEQFF. The CDR3 nucleotides read TGTGCCAGCAGCCCAGCGGGGGCCGGGGATGAGCAGTTCTTC.

This chain connects TRBV5-6 to TRBJ1-5; D may be TRBD1 (5 bases). The CDR3 consists of 14 residues. V was pared by 0 bases and J by 9 bases, with 13 bases between. Germline loops: CDR1 SGHDT, CDR2 YYEEEE. The CDR3 nucleotides are TGTGCCAGCAGCTTGGTAGGGGCCTTGGGGCCCCAGCATTTT. It codes for CASSLVGALGPQHF.

About this clone: The sample has other DNA sequences that encode this CDR3 too. The gene calls are TRBV3-1 (or the pseudogene TRBV3-2) and TRBJ1-5; 9 nucleotides agree with TRBD1. Unmatched junction bases numbered 0, after V lost 4 bases and J lost 2 bases. CDR1 is LGHDT, CDR2 YNNKEL, per germline (reference sequence). The length of the CDR3 is 14 residues. The CDR3 sequence: CASSRDRGNQPQHF. In DNA form, the CDR3 reads TGTGCCAGCAGCCGGGACAGGGGCAATCAGCCCCAGCATTTT.

The J gene is TRBJ2-1, the V gene TRBV9; TRBD2 agrees at 7 bases. The CDR3 has 15 residues. Germline loops: CDR1 SGDLS, CDR2 YYNGEE. The ends lost 6 bases at V and 5 bases at J; junction bases unmatched: 11. CDR3 protein: CASTVTSEGNNEQFF. The CDR3 region has the DNA TGTGCCAGCACCGTTACTAGCGAAGGAAACAATGAGCAGTTCTTC.

This rearrangement joins TRBV7-3 to TRBJ2-1; 10 nucleotides match TRBD2. The CDR3 is 16 amino acids. Germline V lookup: CDR1 SGHTA, CDR2 FQGTGA. V shed 4 bases and J 2 bases; nucleotides not matched to a gene: 5. This CDR3 is CASSSLAGGTYNEQFF. In DNA form, the CDR3 reads TGTGCCAGCAGCTCATTAGCGGGAGGCACCTACAATGAGCAGTTCTTC. The variable domain in full, with the rest retrieved from reference TRBV7-3 and TRBJ2-1, is GAGVSQTPSNKVTEKGKYVELRCDPISGHTALYWYRQSLGQGPEFLIYFQGTGAADDSGLPNDRFFAVRPEGSVSTLKIQRTERGDSAVYLCASSSLAGGTYNEQFFGPGTRLTVL.

The J gene is TRBJ1-3, the V gene TRBV7-7; D perhaps matches TRBD1 (5 bases). CDR1 is SSHAT, CDR2 FNYEAQ, per germline (reference sequence). The ends were cut back, 1 base at V and 4 bases at J, with 5 bases in the middle. The CDR3 loop spans 13 amino acids. CDR3 coding DNA: TGTGCCAGCAGCTTAGGACAGGGAAACACCATATATTTT. It translates to CASSLGQGNTIYF.

V gene TRBV20-1 combines with J gene TRBJ2-7; 10 bases match TRBD2. The CDR3 runs 11 residues. J lost 7 bases, V lost 6 bases, and 3 bases had no gene match. Germline CDR1 reads DFQATT; CDR2 reads SNEGSKA (reference sequence). The CDR3 coding sequence is TGCAGTGCAAGGACTAGCGGAGAGCAGTACTTC. Its protein is CSARTSGEQYF.

The rearrangement joins TRBV7-9 to TRBJ1-1, with 7 bases fitting TRBD1. Germline lookup yields CDR1 SEHNR and CDR2 FQNEAQ (reference sequence). V was clipped by 3 bases and J by 8 bases; unmatched bases: 3. There are 12 residues in the CDR3. In DNA, the CDR3 is TGTGCCAGCAGCTTTACGGACAGGGAAGCTTTCTTT. It codes for CASSFTDREAFF.

This clone was found a few times. The chain carries TRBV27 and TRBJ1-5; 9 bases align to TRBD1. Per germline, CDR1 MNHEY and CDR2 SMNVEV (reference sequence). The CDR3 totals 16 residues. After removal of 5 bases from V and 2 bases from J, the junction contained 7 bases not matched to a gene. The CDR3 sequence: CASSKDRGVGNQPQHF. CDR3 in DNA: TGTGCCAGCAGTAAGGACAGGGGCGTGGGCAATCAGCCCCAGCATTTT.

V usage is TRBV11-2 and J usage is TRBJ2-7; 8 bases map to TRBD1. Germline V gene lookup returns CDR1 SGHAT and CDR2 FQNNGV. With 0 bases clipped from V and 12 bases from J, the junction kept 7 bases outside the gene matches. The CDR3 runs 13 residues. CDR3 in DNA: TGTGCCAGCAGCTTAGAGGGACAGGCGGCCGGGTACTTC. This sequence encodes CASSLEGQAAGYF.

The chain recombines TRBV6-2 or TRBV6-3 with TRBJ2-1; 8 bases agree with TRBD2. CDR3 length: 17 amino acids. After removal of 2 bases from V and 4 bases from J, the junction contained 10 bases not matched to a gene. Germline lookup yields CDR1 MNHEY and CDR2 SVGEGT. The CDR3 region has the DNA TGTGCCAGCAGTTACGCGGGGGGAGCGGGCCATTACAATGAGCAGTTCTTC. Encoded protein: CASSYAGGAGHYNEQFF.

V usage is TRBV27 and J usage is TRBJ1-4; 9 bases line up with TRBD1. The CDR3 is made up of 16 amino acids. The germline gives CDR1 MNHEY, CDR2 SMNVEV (reference sequence). After removal of 6 bases from V and 8 bases from J, the junction contained 13 bases not matched to a gene. CDR3: CASRLLMGQGREKLFF. The CDR3 DNA sequence: TGTGCCAGCAGGCTTCTGATGGGACAGGGTAGGGAAAAACTGTTTTTT.

CDR3 sequence (DNA): TGTGCCAGCAGCTTACGACAGGGGGCTGCTGAAGCTTTCTTT. Its protein is CASSLRQGAAEAFF. V and J are TRBV7-9 and TRBJ1-1, with 10 nucleotides matching TRBD1. This CDR3 region has 14 residues. The germline gives CDR1 SEHNR, CDR2 FQNEAQ (reference sequence). V was pared by 2 bases and J by 6 bases, with 3 bases of the junction left unmatched.

The genes are TRBV15 and TRBJ1-3; D not resolved. The germline V gene has CDR1 LNHNV and CDR2 YYDKDF (reference sequence). V was shortened by 0 bases and J by 4 bases, with 13 bases between the two germline ends. The length of the CDR3 is 16 residues. CDR3 loop: CATSRESPLLGNTIYF. The CDR3 coding sequence is TGTGCCACCAGCAGAGAGAGCCCTTTATTGGGAAACACCATATATTTT.

The chain is built from TRBV10-3 and TRBJ2-2; TRBD1 agrees at 9 bases. This CDR3 is built from 15 residues. Trimming removed 5 bases from V and 6 bases from J; junction bases left unmatched: 7. Germline assignment: CDR1 ENHRY and CDR2 SYGVKD. The CDR3 here is CAISSPGQGPGELFF. CDR3 bases: TGTGCCATCAGTTCCCCGGGACAGGGACCCGGGGAGCTGTTTTTT.

CDR3 DNA: TGCAGCGTATCCGACGGTTTGGAGGCCGGGGAGCTGTTTTTT. It codes for CSVSDGLEAGELFF. The chain carries TRBV29-1 and TRBJ2-2, with D perhaps TRBD2 (5 bases). In germline, CDR1 is SQVTM, CDR2 ANQGSEA. The CDR3 length is 14 residues. The germline V and J ends were trimmed by 6 bases and 6 bases, with 17 bases remaining between them.

V gene TRBV7-6 combines with J gene TRBJ1-2, with a tentative D call TRBD1 (6 bases). CDR1 SGHVS and CDR2 FNYEAQ come from the germline V gene. CDR3 size: 15 residues. V dropped 0 bases and J dropped 6 bases, with 14 bases sitting between them. The CDR3 DNA sequence: TGTGCCAGCAGCTTAGCCCGCCAGGGGTTCGATGGCTACACCTTC. Translated: CASSLARQGFDGYTF.

This clone was seen a handful of times. The CDR3: CASSPTTGSETQYF. In nucleotides, the CDR3 is TGTGCCAGCAGCCCTACGACAGGGAGCGAGACCCAGTACTTC. This sequence joins TRBV7-8 and TRBJ2-5; 7 nucleotides agree with TRBD1. CDR3 length: 14 residues. Trimming at V came to 5 bases and at J to 5 bases, leaving 8 bases not matched to a gene. CDR1 and CDR2 (germline): SGHVS, FQNEAQ.

The chain is built from TRBV5-8 and TRBJ2-7, with D tentatively TRBD2 (5 bases). V shed 3 bases and J shed 0 bases, with 16 bases lying between them. The germline CDR1 and CDR2 sequences are SGHTS and YDEGEE. This CDR3 comprises 16 residues. CDR3 sequence (DNA): TGTGCCAGCAGCTCTAGGGCGGGCTACAGCTCCTACGAGCAGTACTTC. It specifies CASSSRAGYSSYEQYF. Together with reference TRBV5-8 and TRBJ2-7, the CDR3 gives the full variable domain: EAGVTQSPTHLIKTRGQQATLRCSPISGHTSVYWYQQALGLGLQFLLWYDEGEERNRGNFPPRFSGRQFPNYSSELNVNALELEDSALYLCASSSRAGYSSYEQYFGPGTRLTVT.

This sequence joins TRBV18 and TRBJ1-2; 9 bases line up with TRBD1. The germline V gene has CDR1 KGHSH and CDR2 LQKENI. Trimming took 4 bases from V and 6 from J; bases not matched to a gene: 3. The CDR3 is made up of 13 amino acids. DNA for the CDR3: TGTGCCAGCTCACAGGGACAGGGTGATGGCTACACCTTC. Translated, it gives CASSQGQGDGYTF. The full variable domain, with the rest looked up from reference TRBV18 and TRBJ1-2, is NAGVMQNPRHLVRRRGQEARLRCSPMKGHSHVYWYRQLPEEGLKFMVYLQKENIIDESGMPKERFSAEFPKEGPSILRIQQVVRGDSAAYFCASSQGQGDGYTFGSGTRLTVV.

J is TRBJ2-1 and V is TRBV30; no reliable D call. V was trimmed by 3 bases and J by 4 bases, leaving 4 bases between them. The CDR3 runs to 11 residues. Germline-derived CDR1 and CDR2 are GTSNPN and SVGIG (reference sequence). This CDR3 is CAWREYNEQFF. CDR3 sequence (DNA): TGTGCCTGGAGAGAGTACAATGAGCAGTTCTTC. Based on the CDR3 plus reference TRBV30 and TRBJ2-1, the full variable domain is SQTIHQWPATLVQPVGSPLSLECTVEGTSNPNLYWYRQAAGRGLQLLFYSVGIGQISSEVPQNLSASRPQDRQFILSSKKLLLSDSGFYLCAWREYNEQFFGPGTRLTVL.

The gene calls are TRBV7-6 and TRBJ2-7, with 11 bases identical to TRBD2. Losses at the gene ends were 5 bases for V and 6 bases for J; bases not matched to a gene: 9. The CDR3 totals 15 residues. Germline CDR1 SGHVS, CDR2 FNYEAQ. CDR3 residues: CASSQNLAGGVEQYF. Here the CDR3 DNA reads TGTGCCAGCAGCCAAAATCTAGCGGGAGGAGTCGAGCAGTACTTC.